This T cell receptor beta chain was profiled in a study of post-analysis software for immune sequencing data. Researchers reported that TCR beta cDNA libraries carried unique molecular identifiers. Between roughly 0.9 and 11 million T cells gave rise to approximately 520,000 cDNA molecules. Each CDR3 protein is one row after TCRdb ran MiXCR on the PCR reads. The sample holds under 650,000 distinct CDR3 sequences, around 47% seen once. Study findings and constraints: In patients, about 5 TRBV segments were more frequent than in controls, with TRBV5-6, TRBV5-1 and TRBV20-1 among them. F measure grouped same-batch samples tightly together. The normalized Chao1 diversity of multiple sclerosis patients was significantly lower than that of controls.

V dropped 3 bases and J dropped 0; count of bases not matched to a gene: 0. The CDR3 totals 16 residues. Germline CDR1 reads KGHDR; CDR2 reads SFDVKD. Worth noting for this clonotype: As yet, its antigen is unknown.

The TCR comes from a girl aged 10 to 17 with multiple sclerosis. The sample was blood. The genes are TRBV24-1 and TRBJ2-1, with 11 bases lining up with TRBD2. CDR3 sequence reads: CATSDTSGSSYNEQFF. The CDR3 DNA sequence: TGTGCCACCAGTGATACTAGCGGGAGCTCCTACAATGAGCAGTTCTTC.